This TCR beta chain was sequenced during a study of technical replicates of blood from several donors. The table came from immunoSEQ multiplex PCR; TCRdb's copy has only in-frame clones and leaves some out. The table lists just over 80,000 clones, about 97% of them singletons. V lost 6 bases to trimming and J lost 2 bases; unmatched junction nucleotides: 12. The CDR3 is 17 residues long. Germline CDR1 reads MNHEY; CDR2 reads SMNVEV (reference sequence). Sequencing was carried out using T cells isolated from PBMCs. The TCR sequence derives from a human donor in good health. The chain recombines TRBV27 with TRBJ2-1; 8 nucleotides line up with TRBD1. CDR3 sequence: CASSPRPGQGPYNEQFF. The CDR3 bases are TGTGCCAGCAGCCCCCGTCCCGGACAGGGTCCCTACAATGAGCAGTTCTTC.